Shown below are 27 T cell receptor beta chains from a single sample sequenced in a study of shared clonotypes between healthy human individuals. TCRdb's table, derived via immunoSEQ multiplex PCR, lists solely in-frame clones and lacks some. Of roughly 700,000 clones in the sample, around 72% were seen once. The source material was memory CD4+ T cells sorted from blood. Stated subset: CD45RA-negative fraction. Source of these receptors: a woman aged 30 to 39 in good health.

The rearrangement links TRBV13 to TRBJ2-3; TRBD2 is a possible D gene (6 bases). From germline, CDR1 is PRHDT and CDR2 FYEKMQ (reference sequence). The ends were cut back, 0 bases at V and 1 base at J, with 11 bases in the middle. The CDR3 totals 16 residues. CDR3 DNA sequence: TGTGCCAGCAGCTTAGGGGGCGGGATTGGCACAGATACGCAGTATTTT. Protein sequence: CASSLGGGIGTDTQYF.

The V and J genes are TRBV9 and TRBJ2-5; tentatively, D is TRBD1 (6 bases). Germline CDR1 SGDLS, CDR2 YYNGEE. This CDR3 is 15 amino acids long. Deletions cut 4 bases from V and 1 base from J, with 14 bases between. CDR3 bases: TGTGCCAGCAGCTCGAGGGGACAACCCCAAGAGACCCAGTACTTC. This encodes CASSSRGQPQETQYF.

For the CDR3, the DNA is TGTGCCAGCAGCGTCTCAACAGGGAGGAACACTGAAGCTTTCTTT. Its translation: CASSVSTGRNTEAFF. V is TRBV11-2 and J is TRBJ1-1; perhaps TRBD1 as D (6 bases). Germline V gene lookup returns CDR1 SGHAT and CDR2 FQNNGV. V was clipped by 5 bases and J by 1 base, with 14 bases between them. The CDR3 loop spans 15 amino acids.

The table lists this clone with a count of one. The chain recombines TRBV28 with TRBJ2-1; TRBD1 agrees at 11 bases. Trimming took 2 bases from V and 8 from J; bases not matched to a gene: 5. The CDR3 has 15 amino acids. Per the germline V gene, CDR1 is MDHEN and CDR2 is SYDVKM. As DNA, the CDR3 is TGTGCCAGCAGTTTACCCGGGACAGGGGGTGATGAGCAGTTCTTC. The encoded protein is CASSLPGTGGDEQFF.

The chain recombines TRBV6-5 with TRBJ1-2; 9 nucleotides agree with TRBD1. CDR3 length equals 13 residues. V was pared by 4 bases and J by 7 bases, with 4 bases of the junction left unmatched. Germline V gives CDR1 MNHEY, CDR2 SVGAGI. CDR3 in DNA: TGTGCCAGCAGTTTGGGACAGGGAGGTGGCTACACCTTC. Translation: CASSLGQGGGYTF.

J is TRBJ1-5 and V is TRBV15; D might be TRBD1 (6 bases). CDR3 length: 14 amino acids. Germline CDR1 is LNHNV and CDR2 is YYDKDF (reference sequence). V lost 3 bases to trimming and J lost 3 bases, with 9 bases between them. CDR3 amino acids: CATSSRGPNQPQHF. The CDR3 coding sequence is TGTGCCACCAGCAGCAGGGGCCCCAATCAGCCCCAGCATTTT.

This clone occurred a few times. CDR3 residues: CASFGGRSGEQYF. The CDR3 DNA is TGTGCCAGTTTTGGCGGCAGGTCGGGCGAGCAGTACTTC. V gene TRBV18 combines with J gene TRBJ2-7; D unresolved. CDR1 is KGHSH, CDR2 LQKENI, per germline. There are 13 residues in the CDR3. Deletions cut 9 bases from V and 6 bases from J, with 18 bases between.

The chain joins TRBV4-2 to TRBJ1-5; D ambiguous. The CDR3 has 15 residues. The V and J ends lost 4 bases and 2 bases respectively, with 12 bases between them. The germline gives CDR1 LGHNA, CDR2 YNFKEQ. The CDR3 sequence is CASSPAPYGNQPQHF. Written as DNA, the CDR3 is TGTGCCAGCAGCCCAGCGCCCTATGGCAATCAGCCCCAGCATTTT.

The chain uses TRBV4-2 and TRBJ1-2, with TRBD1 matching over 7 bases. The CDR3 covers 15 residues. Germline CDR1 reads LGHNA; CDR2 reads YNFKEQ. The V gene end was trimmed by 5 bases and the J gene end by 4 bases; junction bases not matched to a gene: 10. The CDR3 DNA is TGTGCCAGCAGCGAAGCCGGGACAGACTTCTATGGCTACACCTTC. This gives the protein CASSEAGTDFYGYTF.

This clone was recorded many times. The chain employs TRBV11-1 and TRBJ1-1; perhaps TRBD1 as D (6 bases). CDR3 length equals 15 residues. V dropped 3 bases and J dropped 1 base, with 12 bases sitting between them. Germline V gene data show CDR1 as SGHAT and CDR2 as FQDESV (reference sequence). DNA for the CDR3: TGTGCCAGCAGCTTGCACTGGGGGCCGAACACTGAAGCTTTCTTT. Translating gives CASSLHWGPNTEAFF.

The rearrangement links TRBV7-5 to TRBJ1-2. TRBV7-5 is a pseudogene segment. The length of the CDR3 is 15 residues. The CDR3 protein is CASSLMQGANYGYTF. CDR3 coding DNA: TGTGCCAGCAGCTTAATGCAGGGAGCTAACTATGGCTACACCTTC.

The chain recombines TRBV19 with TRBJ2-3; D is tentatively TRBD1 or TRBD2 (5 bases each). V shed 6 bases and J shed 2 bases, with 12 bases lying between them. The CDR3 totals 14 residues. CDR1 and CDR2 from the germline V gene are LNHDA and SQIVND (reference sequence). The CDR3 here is CASRYQGDTDTQYF. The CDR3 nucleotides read TGTGCCAGTAGATATCAGGGAGACACAGATACGCAGTATTTT.

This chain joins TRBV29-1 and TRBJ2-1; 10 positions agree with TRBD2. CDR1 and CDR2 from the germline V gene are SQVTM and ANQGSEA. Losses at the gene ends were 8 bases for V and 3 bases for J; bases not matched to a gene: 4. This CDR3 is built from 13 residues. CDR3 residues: CSFRTSGYNEQFF. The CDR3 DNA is TGCAGCTTCAGGACTAGCGGCTACAATGAGCAGTTCTTC.

CDR3 protein: CASSARGTGSHEQYF. The DNA of the CDR3 is TGTGCCAGTAGTGCCCGCGGGACAGGGTCCCACGAGCAGTACTTC. This sequence joins TRBV19 and TRBJ2-7, with TRBD1 matching 9 bases. V lost 5 bases to trimming and J lost 5 bases; unmatched junction nucleotides: 10. Germline V gene lookup returns CDR1 LNHDA and CDR2 SQIVND (reference sequence). The CDR3 runs 15 residues.

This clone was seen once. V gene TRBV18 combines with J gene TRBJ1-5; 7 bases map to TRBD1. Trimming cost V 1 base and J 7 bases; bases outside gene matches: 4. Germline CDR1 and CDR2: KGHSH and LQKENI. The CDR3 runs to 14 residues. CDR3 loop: CASSPLGGGQPQHF. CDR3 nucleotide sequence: TGTGCCAGCTCACCACTCGGAGGGGGCCAGCCCCAGCATTTT.

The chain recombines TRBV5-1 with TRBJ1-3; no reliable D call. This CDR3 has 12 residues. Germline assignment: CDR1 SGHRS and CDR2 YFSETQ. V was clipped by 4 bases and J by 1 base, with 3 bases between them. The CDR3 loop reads CASSISGNTIYF. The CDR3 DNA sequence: TGCGCCAGCAGCATATCTGGAAACACCATATATTTT.

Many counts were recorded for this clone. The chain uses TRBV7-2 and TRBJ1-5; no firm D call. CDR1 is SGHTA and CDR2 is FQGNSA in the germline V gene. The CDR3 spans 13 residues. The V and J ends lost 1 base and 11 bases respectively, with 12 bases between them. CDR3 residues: CASSLVDGGSQHF. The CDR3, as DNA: TGTGCCAGCAGCTTAGTAGACGGTGGTTCCCAGCATTTT. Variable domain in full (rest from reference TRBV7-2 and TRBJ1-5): GAGVSQSPSNKVTEKGKDVELRCDPISGHTALYWYRQSLGQGLEFLIYFQGNSAPDKSGLPSDRFSAERTGGSVSTLTIQRTQQEDSAVYLCASSLVDGGSQHFGDGTRLSIL.

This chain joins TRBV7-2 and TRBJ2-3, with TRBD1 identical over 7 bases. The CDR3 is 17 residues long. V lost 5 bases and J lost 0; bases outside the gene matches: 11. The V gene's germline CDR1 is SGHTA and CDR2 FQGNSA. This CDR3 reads CASSPGTDSTSTDTQYF. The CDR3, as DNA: TGTGCCAGCAGCCCTGGGACAGACTCTACTAGCACAGATACGCAGTATTTT.

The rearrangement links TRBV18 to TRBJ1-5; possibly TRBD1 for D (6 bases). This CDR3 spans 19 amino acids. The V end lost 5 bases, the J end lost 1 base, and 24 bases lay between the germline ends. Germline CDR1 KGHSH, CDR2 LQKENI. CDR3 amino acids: CASSGPRDKGSQSNQPQHF. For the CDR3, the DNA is TGTGCCAGCTCAGGACCCCGGGACAAGGGCTCTCAAAGCAATCAGCCCCAGCATTTT.

The CDR3 is CASSIGSVRTEAFF. As DNA, the CDR3 is TGTGCCAGTAGTATAGGGTCGGTACGAACTGAAGCTTTCTTT. This sequence joins TRBV19 and TRBJ1-1; unclear D gene. The length of the CDR3 is 14 residues. Germline-derived CDR1 and CDR2 are LNHDA and SQIVND (reference sequence). Trimming pared 1 base from V and 5 bases from J, leaving 11 bases between.

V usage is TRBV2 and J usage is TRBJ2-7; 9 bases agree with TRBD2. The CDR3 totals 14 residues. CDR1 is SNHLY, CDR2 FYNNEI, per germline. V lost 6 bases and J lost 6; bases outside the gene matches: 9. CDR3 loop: CASSLAGYRREQYF. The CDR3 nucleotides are TGTGCCAGCAGCCTAGCGGGATATAGGCGCGAGCAGTACTTC.

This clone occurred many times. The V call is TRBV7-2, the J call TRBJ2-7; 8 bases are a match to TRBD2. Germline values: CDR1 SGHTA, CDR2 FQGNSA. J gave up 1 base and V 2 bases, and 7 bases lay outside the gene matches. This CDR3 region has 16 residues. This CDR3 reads CASSLPLAGRSYEQYF. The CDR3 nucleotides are TGTGCCAGCAGCTTACCCCTAGCGGGTAGATCCTACGAGCAGTACTTC.

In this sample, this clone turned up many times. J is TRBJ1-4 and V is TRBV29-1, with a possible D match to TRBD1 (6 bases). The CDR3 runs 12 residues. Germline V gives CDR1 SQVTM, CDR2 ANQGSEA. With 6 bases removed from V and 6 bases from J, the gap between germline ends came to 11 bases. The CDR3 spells CSVQGFDEKLFF. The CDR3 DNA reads TGCAGCGTACAGGGTTTTGATGAAAAACTGTTTTTT.

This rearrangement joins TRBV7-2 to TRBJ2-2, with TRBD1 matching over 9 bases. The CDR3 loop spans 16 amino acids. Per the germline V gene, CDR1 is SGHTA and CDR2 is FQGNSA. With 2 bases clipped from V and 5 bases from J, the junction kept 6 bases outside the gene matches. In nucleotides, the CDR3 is TGTGCCAGCAGCTTAATACAGGGGGCGCGAACCGGGGAGCTGTTTTTT. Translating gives CASSLIQGARTGELFF. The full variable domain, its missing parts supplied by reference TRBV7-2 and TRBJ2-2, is GAGVSQSPSNKVTEKGKDVELRCDPISGHTALYWYRQSLGQGLEFLIYFQGNSAPDKSGLPSDRFSAERTGGSVSTLTIQRTQQEDSAVYLCASSLIQGARTGELFFGEGSRLTVL.

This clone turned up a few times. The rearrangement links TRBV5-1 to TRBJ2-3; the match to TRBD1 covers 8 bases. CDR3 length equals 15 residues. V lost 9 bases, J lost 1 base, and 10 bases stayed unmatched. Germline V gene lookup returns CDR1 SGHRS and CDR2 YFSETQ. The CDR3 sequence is CATSQGALGTDTQYF. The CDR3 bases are TGCGCCACCTCCCAGGGGGCACTGGGCACAGATACGCAGTATTTT.

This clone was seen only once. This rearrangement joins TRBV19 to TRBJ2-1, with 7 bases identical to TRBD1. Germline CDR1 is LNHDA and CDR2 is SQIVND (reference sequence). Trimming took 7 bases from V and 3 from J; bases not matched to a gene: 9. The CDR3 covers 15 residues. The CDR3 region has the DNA TGTGCCAGTACTGTTGTGGGGACAGACTACAATGAGCAGTTCTTC. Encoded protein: CASTVVGTDYNEQFF.

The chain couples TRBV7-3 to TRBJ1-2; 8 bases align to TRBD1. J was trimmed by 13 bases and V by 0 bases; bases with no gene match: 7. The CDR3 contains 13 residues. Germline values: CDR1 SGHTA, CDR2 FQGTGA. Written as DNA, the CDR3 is TGTGCCAGCAGCTTAACACAGGGGGATACGGCCACCTTC. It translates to CASSLTQGDTATF.